This TCR beta chain emerged from a study of blood T cell repertoires in COVID-19. Study context: T cells, B-cell-depleted T cells, or PBMCs provided the cDNA or gDNA that served as material.

This CDR3 is built from 19 residues. Germline V gene sequence: CDR1 ENHRY, CDR2 SYGVKD. V lost 5 bases and J lost 4; bases outside the gene matches: 17. Method: immunoSEQ multiplex PCR; TCRdb's copy keeps in-frame clones and lacks some. The sample records about 300,000 clones, around 90% being singletons. The receptor was isolated from a man younger than 30 with active or convalescent COVID-19. This sequence joins TRBV10-3 and TRBJ2-3, with TRBD2 matching over 11 bases. The sequenced sample was peripheral blood. This chain's CDR3 is CAISRDRSLAGGPSDTQYF. The CDR3 nucleotides read TGTGCCATCAGTCGGGACAGGTCCTTAGCGGGAGGGCCATCAGATACGCAGTATTTT.